What follows is one TCR beta chain and its context. Trimming cost V 3 bases and J 4 bases, with 6 bases left between them. Germline V gene data show CDR1 as SNHLY and CDR2 as FYNNEI. This CDR3 spans 12 amino acids. The source of the sample is a study of blood T cell repertoires in COVID-19. Sequenced by immunoSEQ multiplex PCR; TCRdb stores in-frame clones only, minus some. This sample has about 180,000 clones; roughly 85% occur once, and the top ten carry around 8.6%. The TCR originated in a man between 45 and 60 years old with active or convalescent COVID-19. The genes are TRBV2 and TRBJ1-2; D might be TRBD1 (6 bases). Source material: peripheral blood. DNA for the CDR3: TGTGCCAGCAGTGACAGGGGCTATGGCTACACCTTC. Translating it yields CASSDRGYGYTF.